This T cell receptor (beta chain) was sequenced for a study of PD-1 blockade in classical Hodgkin lymphoma. Findings and limits, study-wide: Why repertoires differed is undefined; disease activity or prior therapy possibly contributed. Newly diagnosed patients were reported to start with lower TCR diversity than healthy donors.

Measured with immunoSEQ multiplex PCR; TCRdb has only the in-frame clones, and not every one. The sample yields 20,000 to 30,000 clones, about 90% seen once. From germline, CDR1 is SGHTA and CDR2 FQGTGA. Trimming cost V 5 bases and J 0 bases, with 15 bases left between them. The CDR3 is 16 residues long. To note about this clone: Its cognate antigen is unknown.

Stated time point: newly diagnosed, previously untreated cHL patient sample. Using magnetic negative selection, the CD4+ T cells were separated out of thawed PBMCs. Comparators were PBMCs taken from newly diagnosed, untreated classical Hodgkin lymphoma. The genes are TRBV7-3 and TRBJ2-3; D is unclear. Sequences were obtained from CD4+ T cells from blood. The TCR sequence derives from a human donor with classical Hodgkin lymphoma. The CDR3, as DNA: TGTGCCAGCAGCCGATACTTCCCCTTTAGCACAGATACGCAGTATTTT. As protein: CASSRYFPFSTDTQYF. Full variable domain (missing parts from reference TRBV7-3 and TRBJ2-3): GAGVSQTPSNKVTEKGKYVELRCDPISGHTALYWYRQSLGQGPEFLIYFQGTGAADDSGLPNDRFFAVRPEGSVSTLKIQRTERGDSAVYLCASSRYFPFSTDTQYFGPGTRLTVL.